This section outlines one T cell receptor beta chain sequence together with its context. Its antigen is unknown. No quality values exist for individual bases; no much larger clone is one base distant. TCRbeta CDR3 regions were amplified from genomic DNA by means of the immunoSEQ Assay, a bias-controlled multiplex PCR. The paper's data handling went like this. The number of nucleated cells in each sample was estimated by amplification of reference gene primers within the assay. To quantify the absolute abundance of each unique TCRbeta CDR3 rearrangement, sequence reads were collapsed and filtered. For each sample, productive Simpson clonality was calculated by taking the square root of Simpson's diversity index across productive rearrangements. The source is immuneACCESS, and TCRdb retained only in-frame sequences with V and J called. Part of the clones is not carried over; for the studies checked, unresolved V genes explain less than half of this, and the remainder is unexplained. That table is the source of V, J and clone size, and D and trimming were worked out from the DNA. The table for this sample lists about 180,000 clones; 83% of them were counted only once. Clones ranked in the top ten supply 1.5% to 1.9% of the sample.

Each collaborating institution followed its own protocols to collect whole blood in K2EDTA tubes. For TCRbeta analysis, collaborators shipped samples in one of three forms: frozen whole blood, isolated PBMCs, or DNA extracted from either of those sample types. The data were taken from a study of blood T cell repertoires in COVID-19 (dated by TCRdb to about 2020). At the level of the whole study: Samples from collaborators originated in the United States, Italy and Spain and spanned both the acute and convalescent phases of COVID-19. Where HLA class I and class II types were available, the types were taken from metadata supplied by the sample provider, not from assay-based typing. The prospective study material was composed of cDNA or gDNA derived from T cells, B-cell-depleted T cells, or PBMCs. The sample metadata nearly always contained a de-identified subject ID, COVID-19 status, age in years and sex. The samples were drawn from two sources: the first 160 participants of the ongoing ImmuneRACE study, and 950 to 1,500 subjects contributed by 6 global collaborators. Deeply sampled blood TCRbeta repertoires from subjects exposed to, actively infected with, or recovered from COVID-19 were included in the dataset. A freely available public database, intended as a resource for researchers studying the immune response to SARS-CoV-2, is where the repertoires were released.

On the study overall, not on this receptor specifically: The quantity of clinical and demographic metadata differed by source and by participant and was supplied without curation.

Measured from the cysteine to the phenylalanine, the CDR3 is 15 residues long. The entry retains the CDR3 DNA only, 45 bases that are in frame from base 1. V lost 4 bases and J lost 2 bases, and the count of bases not matched to a germline gene is 4. CDR1 and CDR2, looked up from the germline V gene, are SGDLS and YYNGEE. The sequenced sample was peripheral blood. The source of this sequence is a human donor in a cohort sampled during active COVID-19. The chain is assembled from TRBV9 and TRBJ1-5; 9 bases in the middle match TRBD1. The CDR3 region has the sequence CASSTGGRGNQPQHF. The DNA is as follows: TGTGCCAGCAGCACAGGGGGCAGAGGCAATCAGCCCCAGCATTTT.